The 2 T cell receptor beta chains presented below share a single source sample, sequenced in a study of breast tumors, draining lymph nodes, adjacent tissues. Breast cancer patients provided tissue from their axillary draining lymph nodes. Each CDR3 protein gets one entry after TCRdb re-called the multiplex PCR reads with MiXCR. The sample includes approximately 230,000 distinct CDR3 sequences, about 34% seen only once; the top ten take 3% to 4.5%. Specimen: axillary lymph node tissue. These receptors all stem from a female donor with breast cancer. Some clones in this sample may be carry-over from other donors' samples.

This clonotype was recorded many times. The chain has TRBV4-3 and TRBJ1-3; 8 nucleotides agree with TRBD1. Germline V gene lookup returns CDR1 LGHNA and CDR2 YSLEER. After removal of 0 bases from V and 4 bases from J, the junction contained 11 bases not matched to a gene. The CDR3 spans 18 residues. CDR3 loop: CASSQDYRTGSLGNTIYF. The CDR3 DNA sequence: TGCGCCAGCAGCCAAGACTATCGGACAGGGAGCCTCGGAAACACCATATATTTT.

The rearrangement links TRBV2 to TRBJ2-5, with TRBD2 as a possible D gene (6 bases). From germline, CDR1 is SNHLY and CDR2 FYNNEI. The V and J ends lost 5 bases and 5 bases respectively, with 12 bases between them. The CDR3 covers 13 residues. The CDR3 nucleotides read TGTGCCAGCAGTCGACTAGGGCTCGAGACCCAGTACTTC. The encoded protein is CASSRLGLETQYF.